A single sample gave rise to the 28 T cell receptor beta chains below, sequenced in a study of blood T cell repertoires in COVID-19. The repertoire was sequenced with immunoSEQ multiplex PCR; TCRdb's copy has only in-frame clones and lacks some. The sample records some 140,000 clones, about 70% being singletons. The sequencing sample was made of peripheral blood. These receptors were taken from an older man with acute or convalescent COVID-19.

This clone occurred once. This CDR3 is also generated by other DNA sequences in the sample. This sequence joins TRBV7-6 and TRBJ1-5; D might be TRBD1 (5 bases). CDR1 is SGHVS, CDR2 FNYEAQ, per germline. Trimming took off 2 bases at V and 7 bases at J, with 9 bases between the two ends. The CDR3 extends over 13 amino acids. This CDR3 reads CASSLNQGQPQHF. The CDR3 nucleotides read TGTGCCAGCAGCTTAAACCAGGGACAGCCCCAGCATTTT. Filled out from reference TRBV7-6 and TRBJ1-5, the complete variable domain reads GAGVSQSPRYKVTKRGQDVALRCDPISGHVSLYWYRQALGQGPEFLTYFNYEAQQDKSGLPNDRFSAERPEGSISTLTIQRTEQRDSAMYRCASSLNQGQPQHFGDGTRLSIL.

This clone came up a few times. CDR3 bases: TGTGCCAGCAGTAAACCGGGACAGGGGCGGAATGAGCAGTTCTTC. Translated: CASSKPGQGRNEQFF. The V call is TRBV6-5, the J call TRBJ2-1; 10 nucleotides line up with TRBD1. Looked up from germline, CDR1 is MNHEY and CDR2 is SVGAGI. This CDR3 is 15 amino acids long. The V gene end was trimmed by 5 bases and the J gene end by 7 bases; junction bases not matched to a gene: 8.

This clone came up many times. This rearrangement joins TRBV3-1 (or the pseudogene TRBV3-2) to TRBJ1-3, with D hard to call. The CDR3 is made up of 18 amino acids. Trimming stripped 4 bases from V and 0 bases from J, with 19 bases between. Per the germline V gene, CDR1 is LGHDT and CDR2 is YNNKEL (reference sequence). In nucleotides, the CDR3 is TGTGCCAGCAGCCCCCAACCCTCGGGCGGGTTCTCTGGAAACACCATATATTTT. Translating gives CASSPQPSGGFSGNTIYF.

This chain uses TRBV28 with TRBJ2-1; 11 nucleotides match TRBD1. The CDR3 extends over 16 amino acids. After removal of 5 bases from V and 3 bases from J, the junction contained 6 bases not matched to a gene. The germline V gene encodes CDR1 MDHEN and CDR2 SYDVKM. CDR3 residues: CASSPPGTGGYNEQFF. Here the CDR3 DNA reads TGTGCCAGCAGTCCCCCCGGGACAGGGGGCTACAATGAGCAGTTCTTC.

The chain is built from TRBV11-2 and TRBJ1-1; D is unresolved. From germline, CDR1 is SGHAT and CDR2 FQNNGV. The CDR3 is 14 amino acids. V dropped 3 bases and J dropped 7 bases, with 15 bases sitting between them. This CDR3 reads CASSFSGFDNEAFF. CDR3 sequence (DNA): TGTGCCAGCAGCTTCTCCGGGTTCGATAATGAAGCTTTCTTT.

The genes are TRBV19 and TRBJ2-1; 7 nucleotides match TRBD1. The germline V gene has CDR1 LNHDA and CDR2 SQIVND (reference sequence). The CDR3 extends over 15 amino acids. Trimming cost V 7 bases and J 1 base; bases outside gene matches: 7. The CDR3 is CASTRQGNSYNEQFF. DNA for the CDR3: TGTGCCAGTACTCGACAGGGAAATTCCTACAATGAGCAGTTCTTC.

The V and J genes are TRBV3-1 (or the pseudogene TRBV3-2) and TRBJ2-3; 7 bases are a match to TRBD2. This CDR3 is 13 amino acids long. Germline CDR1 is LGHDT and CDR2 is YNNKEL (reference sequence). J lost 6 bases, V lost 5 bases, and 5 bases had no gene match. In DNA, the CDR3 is TGTGCCAGCAGCTTAGGACTAGGCGATACGCAGTATTTT. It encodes CASSLGLGDTQYF.

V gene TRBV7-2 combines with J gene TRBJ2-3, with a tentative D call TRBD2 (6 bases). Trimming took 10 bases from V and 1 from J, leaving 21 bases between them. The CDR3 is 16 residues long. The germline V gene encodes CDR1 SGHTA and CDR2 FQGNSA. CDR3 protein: CATSEGGRGGTDTQYF. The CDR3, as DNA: TGTGCCACCTCGGAGGGTGGCCGGGGCGGCACAGATACGCAGTATTTT.

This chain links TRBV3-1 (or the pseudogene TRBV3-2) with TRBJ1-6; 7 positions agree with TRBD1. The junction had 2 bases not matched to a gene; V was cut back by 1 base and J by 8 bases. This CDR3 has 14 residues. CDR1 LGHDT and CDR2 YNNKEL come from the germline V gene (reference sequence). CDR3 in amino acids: CASSQGDRDSPLHF. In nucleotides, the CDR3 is TGTGCCAGCAGCCAAGGGGACAGAGATTCACCCCTCCACTTT.

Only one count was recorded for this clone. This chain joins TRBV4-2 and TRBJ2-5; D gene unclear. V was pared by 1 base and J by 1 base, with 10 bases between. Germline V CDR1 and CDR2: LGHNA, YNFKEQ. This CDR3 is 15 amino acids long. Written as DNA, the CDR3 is TGTGCCAGCAGCCAAGGGGCCCTGGCCCAAGAGACCCAGTACTTC. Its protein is CASSQGALAQETQYF.

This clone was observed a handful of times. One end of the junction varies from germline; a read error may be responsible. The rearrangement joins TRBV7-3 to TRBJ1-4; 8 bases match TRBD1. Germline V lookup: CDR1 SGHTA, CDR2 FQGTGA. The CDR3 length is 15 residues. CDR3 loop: CASSCPTGAKEKLFF. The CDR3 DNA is TGTGCCAGCAGCTGCCCGACAGGGGCTAAGGAAAAACTGTTTTTT.

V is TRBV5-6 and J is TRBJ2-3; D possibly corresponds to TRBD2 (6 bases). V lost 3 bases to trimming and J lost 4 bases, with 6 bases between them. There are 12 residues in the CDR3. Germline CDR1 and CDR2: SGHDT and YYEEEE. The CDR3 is CASSWGADTQYF. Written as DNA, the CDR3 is TGTGCCAGCAGCTGGGGGGCAGATACGCAGTATTTT.

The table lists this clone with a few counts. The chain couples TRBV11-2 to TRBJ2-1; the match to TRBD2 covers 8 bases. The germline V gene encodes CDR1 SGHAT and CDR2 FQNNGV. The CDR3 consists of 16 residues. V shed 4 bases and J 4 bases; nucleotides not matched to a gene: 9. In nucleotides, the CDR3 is TGTGCCAGCAGCTCCCTTATCAGCGGGGGTTACAATGAGCAGTTCTTC. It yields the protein CASSSLISGGYNEQFF.

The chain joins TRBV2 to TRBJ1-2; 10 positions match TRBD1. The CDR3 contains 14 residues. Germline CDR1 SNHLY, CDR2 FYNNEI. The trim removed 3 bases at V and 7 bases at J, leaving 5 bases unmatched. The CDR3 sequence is CASSDLGQGLGYTF. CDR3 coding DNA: TGTGCCAGCAGTGATTTGGGACAGGGGCTTGGCTACACCTTC.

The CDR3 region has the DNA TGTGCCTGGAATGACGGGGATTCACCCCTCCACTTT. This translates into CAWNDGDSPLHF. The chain combines TRBV30 with TRBJ1-6; D not resolved. Germline V gives CDR1 GTSNPN, CDR2 SVGIG (reference sequence). CDR3 length: 12 residues. Trimming shortened V by 4 bases and J by 8 bases, and 9 bases separated the two germline ends.

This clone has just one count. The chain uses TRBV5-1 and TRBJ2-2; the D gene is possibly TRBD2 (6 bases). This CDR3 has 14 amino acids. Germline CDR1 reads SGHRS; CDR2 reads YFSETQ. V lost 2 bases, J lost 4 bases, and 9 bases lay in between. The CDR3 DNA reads TGCGCCAGCAGCTTCGAGGGAGGCACCGGGGAGCTGTTTTTT. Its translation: CASSFEGGTGELFF.

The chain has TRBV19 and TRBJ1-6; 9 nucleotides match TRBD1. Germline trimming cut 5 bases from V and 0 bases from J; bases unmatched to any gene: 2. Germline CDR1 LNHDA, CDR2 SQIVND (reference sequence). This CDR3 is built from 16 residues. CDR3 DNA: TGTGCCAGTAGTGGACAGGGGAGCTCCTATAATTCACCCCTCCACTTT. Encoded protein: CASSGQGSSYNSPLHF.

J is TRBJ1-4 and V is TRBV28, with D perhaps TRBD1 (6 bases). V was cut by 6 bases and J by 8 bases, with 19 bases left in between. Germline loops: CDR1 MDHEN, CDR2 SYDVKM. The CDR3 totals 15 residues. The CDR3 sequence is CASRPQQGVREKLFF. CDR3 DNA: TGTGCCAGCAGACCACAACAGGGAGTCCGGGAAAAACTGTTTTTT.

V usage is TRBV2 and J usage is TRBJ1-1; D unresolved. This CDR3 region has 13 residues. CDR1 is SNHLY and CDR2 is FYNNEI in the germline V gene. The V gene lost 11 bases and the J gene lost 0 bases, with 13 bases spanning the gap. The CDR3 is CAVPRAVNTEAFF. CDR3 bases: TGTGCCGTGCCGAGGGCAGTGAACACTGAAGCTTTCTTT.

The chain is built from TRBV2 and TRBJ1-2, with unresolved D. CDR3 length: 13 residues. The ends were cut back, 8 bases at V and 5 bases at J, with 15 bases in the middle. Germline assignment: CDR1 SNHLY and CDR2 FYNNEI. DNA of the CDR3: TGTGCCAGCTCCACCGCTTCTCGGTATGGCTACACCTTC. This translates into CASSTASRYGYTF.

The CDR3 bases are TGTGCCTGGAGTTTGTTCCACTCGGCTAGCGGGCCCTCTGGGGCCAACGTCCTGACTTTC. Protein product: CAWSLFHSASGPSGANVLTF. The chain uses TRBV30 and TRBJ2-6, with TRBD2 matching over 8 bases. The germline CDR1 and CDR2 sequences are GTSNPN and SVGIG (reference sequence). The J segment lost 0 bases and the V segment lost 2 bases, leaving 15 bases of the junction unmatched. CDR3 length equals 20 residues.

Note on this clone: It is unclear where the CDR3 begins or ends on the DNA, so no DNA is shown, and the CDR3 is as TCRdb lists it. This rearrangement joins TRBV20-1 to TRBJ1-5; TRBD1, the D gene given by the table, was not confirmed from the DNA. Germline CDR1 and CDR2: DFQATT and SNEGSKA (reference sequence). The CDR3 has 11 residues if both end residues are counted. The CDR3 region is CSAFGQGAPHF.

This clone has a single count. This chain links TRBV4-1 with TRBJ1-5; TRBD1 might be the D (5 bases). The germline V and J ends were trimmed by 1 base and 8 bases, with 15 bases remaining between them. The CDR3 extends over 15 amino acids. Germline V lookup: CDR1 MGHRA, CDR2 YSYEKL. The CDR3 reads CASSQVAGNVEPQHF. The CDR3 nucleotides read TGCGCCAGCAGCCAAGTAGCAGGGAATGTAGAGCCCCAGCATTTT.

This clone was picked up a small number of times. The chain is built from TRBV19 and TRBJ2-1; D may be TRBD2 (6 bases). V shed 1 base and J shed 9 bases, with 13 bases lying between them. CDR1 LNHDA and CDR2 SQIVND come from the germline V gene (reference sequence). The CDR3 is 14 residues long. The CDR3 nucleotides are TGTGCCAGTAGTATAGGACAAAGGAGGGGTGAGCAGTTCTTC. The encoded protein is CASSIGQRRGEQFF.

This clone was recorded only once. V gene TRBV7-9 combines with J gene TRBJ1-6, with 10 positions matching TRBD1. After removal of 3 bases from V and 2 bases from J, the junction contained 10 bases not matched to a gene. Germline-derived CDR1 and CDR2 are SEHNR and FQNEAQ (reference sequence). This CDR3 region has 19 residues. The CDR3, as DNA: TGTGCCAGCAGCTTCCCCGTGACAGGGGGCGGCCCCTATAATTCACCCCTCCACTTT. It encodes CASSFPVTGGGPYNSPLHF.

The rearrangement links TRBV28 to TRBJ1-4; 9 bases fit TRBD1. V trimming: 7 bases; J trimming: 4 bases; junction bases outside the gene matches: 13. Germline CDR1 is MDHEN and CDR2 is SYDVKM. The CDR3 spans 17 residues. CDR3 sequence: CASISMDRGQVNEKLFF. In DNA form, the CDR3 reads TGTGCCAGCATTTCAATGGACAGGGGACAAGTTAATGAAAAACTGTTTTTT.

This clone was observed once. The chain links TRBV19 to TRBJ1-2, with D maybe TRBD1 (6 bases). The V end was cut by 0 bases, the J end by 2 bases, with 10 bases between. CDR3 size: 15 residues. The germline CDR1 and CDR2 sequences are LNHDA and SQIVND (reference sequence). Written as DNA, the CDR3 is TGTGCCAGTAGTATAGACGGGACAAAAAACTATGGCTACACCTTC. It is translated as CASSIDGTKNYGYTF.

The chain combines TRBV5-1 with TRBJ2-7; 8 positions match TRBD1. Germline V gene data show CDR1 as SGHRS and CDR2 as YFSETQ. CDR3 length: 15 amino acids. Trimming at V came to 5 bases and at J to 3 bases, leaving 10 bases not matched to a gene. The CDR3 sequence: CASSYRTGTFYEQYF. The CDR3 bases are TGCGCCAGCAGTTACCGGACAGGGACCTTCTACGAGCAGTACTTC. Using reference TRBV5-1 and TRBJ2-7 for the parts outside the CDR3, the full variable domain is KAGVTQTPRYLIKTRGQQVTLSCSPISGHRSVSWYQQTPGQGLQFLFEYFSETQRNKGNFPGRFSGRQFSNSRSEMNVSTLELGDSALYLCASSYRTGTFYEQYFGPGTRLTVT.